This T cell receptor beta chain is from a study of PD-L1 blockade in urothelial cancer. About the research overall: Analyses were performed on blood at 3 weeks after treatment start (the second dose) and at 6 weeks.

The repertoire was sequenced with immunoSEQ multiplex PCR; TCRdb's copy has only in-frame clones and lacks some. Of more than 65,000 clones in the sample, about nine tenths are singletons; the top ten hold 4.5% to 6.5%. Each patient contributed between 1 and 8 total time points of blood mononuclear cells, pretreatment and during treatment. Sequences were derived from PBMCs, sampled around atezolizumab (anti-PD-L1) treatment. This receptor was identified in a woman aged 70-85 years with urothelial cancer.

CDR3 bases: TGTGCCACCACTCCCGGGACAGGGGATAATGAGCAGTTCTTC. This gives the protein CATTPGTGDNEQFF. This rearrangement joins TRBV10-3 to TRBJ2-1; TRBD1 matches at 10 bases. Germline trimming cut 10 bases from V and 7 bases from J; bases unmatched to any gene: 10. CDR3 length: 14 residues. CDR1 and CDR2 (germline): ENHRY, SYGVKD.